A selection of T cell receptor beta chains follows, all from one sample in a study of blood T cell repertoires in COVID-19. The repertoire was sequenced with immunoSEQ multiplex PCR; TCRdb's copy has only in-frame clones and lacks some. The sample includes almost 350,000 clones, roughly 90% of them seen just once. Sequences were obtained from peripheral blood. Receptor source: a woman aged 60-70 years with COVID-19, enrolled during active disease. CDR3s include the opening cysteine and the closing phenylalanine or tryptophan. D genes are given only for firm matches. Where a row states a size, it is once, few, many or the class of an expanded clone; other rows omit it.

D: TRBD1; J: TRBJ1-6; size: NA; V: TRBV6-5; CDR3: CASRDNRGSPLHF; DNA: TGTGCCAGCAGAGATAACAGGGGTTCACCCCTCCACTTT
D: NA; J: TRBJ2-1; size: NA; V: TRBV4-1; CDR3: CASSPQAPSYNEQFF; DNA: TGCGCCAGCAGCCCACAGGCGCCATCCTACAATGAGCAGTTCTTC
D: NA; J: TRBJ1-5; size: NA; V: TRBV20-1; CDR3: CSARSNQPQHF; DNA: TGCAGTGCTAGGTCAAATCAGCCCCAGCATTTT
D: TRBD1; J: TRBJ2-7; size: NA; V: TRBV2; CDR3: CASSAGTGVYEQYF; DNA: TGTGCCAGCAGCGCCGGGACAGGGGTCTACGAGCAGTACTTC
D: NA; J: TRBJ1-1; size: NA; V: TRBV5-1; CDR3: CASSRGRMNTEAFF; DNA: TGCGCCAGCAGCCGGGGTCGCATGAACACTGAAGCTTTCTTT
D: NA; J: TRBJ1-2; size: NA; V: TRBV27; CDR3: CASSLSRQAVSYGYTF; DNA: TGTGCCAGCAGTCTATCCCGACAGGCGGTTTCCTATGGCTACACCTTC
D: TRBD1; J: TRBJ1-2; size: NA; V: TRBV5-1; CDR3: CASRRDRGAYYGYTF; DNA: TGCGCCAGCAGGAGAGACAGGGGGGCCTACTATGGCTACACCTTC
D: TRBD1; J: TRBJ2-2; size: NA; V: TRBV5-1; CDR3: CASSGTGQNTGELFF; DNA: TGCGCCAGCAGTGGGACAGGGCAGAACACCGGGGAGCTGTTTTTT
D: NA; J: TRBJ1-3; size: NA; V: TRBV7-9; CDR3: CASSYGTTSGNTIYF; DNA: TGTGCCAGCAGCTACGGCACTACCTCTGGAAACACCATATATTTT
D: NA; J: TRBJ1-2; size: once; V: TRBV5-6; CDR3: CASSLQGLVSGYTF; DNA: TGTGCCAGCAGCTTACAGGGTCTGGTTAGCGGCTACACCTTC
D: TRBD2; J: TRBJ2-1; size: NA; V: TRBV28; CDR3: CASSLRLAGGPYNEQFF; DNA: TGTGCCAGCAGTTTGAGACTAGCGGGGGGGCCCTACAATGAGCAGTTCTTC
D: NA; J: TRBJ1-4; size: NA; V: TRBV5-8; CDR3: CASSPEQGRYEKLFF; DNA: TGTGCCAGCAGCCCGGAACAGGGACGGTATGAAAAACTGTTTTTT
D: TRBD1; J: TRBJ1-1; size: NA; V: TRBV6-5; CDR3: CATAPGQLNTEAFF; DNA: TGTGCCACTGCACCGGGACAGTTGAACACTGAAGCTTTCTTT
D: TRBD2; J: TRBJ2-5; size: NA; V: TRBV5-1; CDR3: CASSWGLSGGLETQYF; DNA: TGCGCCAGCAGCTGGGGACTAAGCGGGGGCCTGGAGACCCAGTACTTC
D: TRBD1; J: TRBJ2-2; size: NA; V: TRBV30; CDR3: CAWRNHRGHTGELFF; DNA: TGTGCCTGGAGAAATCACAGGGGGCACACCGGGGAGCTGTTTTTT
D: TRBD1; J: TRBJ2-1; size: NA; V: TRBV6-5; CDR3: CASSYSGTGVNEQFF; DNA: TGTGCCAGCAGTTACTCGGGGACAGGGGTAAATGAGCAGTTCTTC
D: TRBD1; J: TRBJ1-2; size: NA; V: TRBV15; CDR3: CATSRQGVGYGYTF; DNA: TGTGCCACCAGCAGACAGGGGGTTGGCTATGGCTACACCTTC
D: NA; J: TRBJ1-1; size: NA; V: TRBV2; CDR3: CASRVETEAFF; DNA: TGTGCCAGCAGGGTGGAGACTGAAGCTTTCTTT
D: NA; J: TRBJ1-2; size: NA; V: TRBV5-1; CDR3: CASSPVPHYGYTF; DNA: TGCGCCAGCAGCCCCGTCCCCCACTATGGCTACACCTTC
D: TRBD1; J: TRBJ2-2; size: NA; V: TRBV6-1; CDR3: CASSEIRGNTGELFF; DNA: TGTGCCAGCAGTGAAATCAGGGGGAATACCGGGGAGCTGTTTTTT
D: TRBD1; J: TRBJ2-3; size: NA; V: TRBV12-5; CDR3: CASGFGTGDTDTQYF; DNA: TGTGCTAGTGGTTTCGGGACAGGGGACACAGATACGCAGTATTTT
D: TRBD1; J: TRBJ1-3; size: NA; V: TRBV5-1; CDR3: CASSSSGQKNSGNTIYF; DNA: TGCGCCAGCAGCTCTTCGGGACAGAAGAACTCTGGAAACACCATATATTTT
D: NA; J: TRBJ1-1; size: NA; V: TRBV10-3; CDR3: CAISQGQSGAAFF; DNA: TGTGCCATCAGCCAAGGACAGTCCGGGGCAGCTTTCTTT
D: TRBD1; J: TRBJ2-1; size: NA; V: TRBV11-2; CDR3: CASSRMGQGSTQFF; DNA: TGTGCCAGCAGCCGGATGGGACAGGGATCCACTCAGTTCTTC
D: TRBD2; J: TRBJ2-1; size: NA; V: TRBV28; CDR3: CASSPGLAGEYNEQFF; DNA: TGTGCCAGCAGTCCGGGACTAGCGGGGGAATACAATGAGCAGTTCTTC
D: TRBD2; J: TRBJ2-2; size: NA; V: TRBV5-6; CDR3: CASSFRGTRNTGELFF; DNA: TGTGCCAGCAGCTTTCGTGGGACTAGAAACACCGGGGAGCTGTTTTTT
D: NA; J: TRBJ2-7; size: NA; V: TRBV14; CDR3: CASSQESGYPYEQYF; DNA: TGTGCCAGCAGCCAAGAGTCGGGATATCCCTACGAGCAGTACTTC
D: TRBD1; J: TRBJ2-2; size: NA; V: TRBV6-4; CDR3: CASSSQTGSNTGELFF; DNA: TGTGCCAGCAGTTCCCAGACAGGGTCGAACACCGGGGAGCTGTTTTTT
D: NA; J: TRBJ1-2; size: NA; V: TRBV3-1/TRBV3-2; CDR3: CASSPRGIYGYTF; DNA: TGTGCCAGCAGCCCTCGGGGAATCTATGGCTACACCTTC
D: TRBD1; J: TRBJ1-4; size: once; V: TRBV28; CDR3: CASSSSGGSRKKLFF; DNA: TGTGCCAGCAGTTCCTCAGGGGGGTCGAGGAAAAAACTGTTTTTT
D: TRBD2; J: TRBJ2-1; size: NA; V: TRBV4-2; CDR3: CASSQSGTSGGYNEQFF; DNA: TGTGCCAGCAGCCAATCCGGGACTAGCGGGGGTTACAATGAGCAGTTCTTC
D: TRBD2; J: TRBJ2-1; size: NA; V: TRBV3-1/TRBV3-2; CDR3: CASSHGFGLAGYNEQFF; DNA: TGTGCCAGCAGCCATGGATTCGGACTAGCGGGGTACAATGAGCAGTTCTTC
D: NA; J: TRBJ1-1; size: NA; V: TRBV25-1; CDR3: CASSRGTANTEAFF; DNA: TGTGCCAGCAGTCGCGGGACGGCGAACACTGAAGCTTTCTTT
D: TRBD2; J: TRBJ2-3; size: NA; V: TRBV13; CDR3: CASSKLAGKDTQYF; DNA: TGTGCCAGCAGCAAACTAGCGGGGAAAGATACGCAGTATTTT
D: NA; J: TRBJ1-1; size: NA; V: TRBV6-5; CDR3: CASREGLLNTEAFF; DNA: TGTGCCAGCCGCGAGGGACTGCTGAACACTGAAGCTTTCTTT
D: TRBD1; J: TRBJ1-5; size: NA; V: TRBV19; CDR3: CASSRTGYSNQPQHF; DNA: TGTGCCAGTAGTCGGACAGGCTATAGCAATCAGCCCCAGCATTTT
D: NA; J: TRBJ1-1; size: once; V: TRBV7-3; CDR3: CASSSRGGLLIF; DNA: TGTGCCAGCAGCTCCCGCGGGGGTTTACTTATCTTT
D: TRBD1; J: TRBJ1-6; size: NA; V: TRBV14; CDR3: CASSHGTGVSPLHF; DNA: TGTGCCAGCAGCCACGGGACAGGGGTCTCACCCCTCCACTTT
D: NA; J: TRBJ1-5; size: NA; V: TRBV20-1; CDR3: CSASPLWEGQPQHF; DNA: TGCAGTGCTAGTCCCTTGTGGGAGGGTCAGCCCCAGCATTTT
D: TRBD1; J: TRBJ2-3; size: NA; V: TRBV9; CDR3: CASSEGQGSKHTQYF; DNA: TGTGCCAGCAGCGAGGGACAGGGGTCGAAGCATACGCAGTATTTT
D: NA; J: TRBJ2-3; size: NA; V: TRBV2; CDR3: CASSFQGSYTDTQYF; DNA: TGTGCCAGCAGTTTTCAGGGGTCCTACACAGATACGCAGTATTTT
D: NA; J: TRBJ1-1; size: NA; V: TRBV6-1; CDR3: CASSESGRRKAFF; DNA: TGTGCCAGCAGTGAAAGCGGCAGGCGTAAAGCTTTCTTT
D: TRBD1; J: TRBJ2-5; size: NA; V: TRBV29-1; CDR3: CSGQGSSETQYF; DNA: TGCAGCGGACAGGGGAGCTCTGAGACCCAGTACTTC
D: NA; J: TRBJ2-7; size: once; V: TRBV6-6; CDR3: CASSYADEQYF; DNA: TGTGCCAGCAGTTATGCAGACGAGCAGTACTTC
D: NA; J: TRBJ1-2; size: NA; V: TRBV2; CDR3: CASSEAGTRRGYTF; DNA: TGTGCCAGCAGTGAAGCCGGGACTCGGAGAGGCTACACCTTC
D: TRBD1; J: TRBJ2-5; size: NA; V: TRBV7-3; CDR3: CASSLNGQGETQYF; DNA: TGTGCCAGCAGCCTAAACGGACAGGGAGAGACCCAGTACTTC
D: NA; J: TRBJ2-2; size: NA; V: TRBV29-1; CDR3: CSVLTATNTGELFF; DNA: TGCAGCGTCTTGACAGCTACGAACACCGGGGAGCTGTTTTTT
D: NA; J: TRBJ1-2; size: few; V: TRBV29-1; CDR3: CSVERGDTAYGYTF; DNA: TGCAGCGTTGAAAGAGGGGACACCGCCTATGGCTACACCTTC
D: TRBD1; J: TRBJ1-1; size: NA; V: TRBV3-1/TRBV3-2; CDR3: CASSQDFDRALGTEAFF; DNA: TGTGCCAGCAGCCAAGATTTTGACAGGGCATTAGGGACTGAAGCTTTCTTT
D: TRBD2; J: TRBJ2-3; size: NA; V: TRBV6-5; CDR3: CASAPGGVNTDTQYF; DNA: TGTGCCAGCGCCCCGGGGGGGGTCAACACAGATACGCAGTATTTT
D: NA; J: TRBJ1-5; size: once; V: TRBV4-1; CDR3: CASSQEQGTVSNQPQHF; DNA: TGCGCCAGCAGCCAAGAACAGGGAACGGTTAGCAATCAGCCCCAGCATTTT
D: TRBD1; J: TRBJ2-7; size: NA; V: TRBV18; CDR3: CASSLTGDYEQYF; DNA: TGTGCCAGCTCGCTTACAGGGGACTACGAGCAGTACTTC
D: NA; J: TRBJ1-2; size: NA; V: TRBV7-9; CDR3: CASSFGVSKYYGYTF; DNA: TGTGCCAGCAGCTTCGGGGTATCAAAGTACTATGGCTACACCTTC
D: TRBD1; J: TRBJ2-7; size: NA; V: TRBV19; CDR3: CASSRDRGVEEQYF; DNA: TGTGCCAGTAGTAGGGACAGGGGAGTAGAAGAGCAGTACTTC
D: NA; J: TRBJ2-1; size: NA; V: TRBV18; CDR3: CASLDSSYNEQFF; DNA: TGTGCCAGCCTTGACAGCTCCTACAATGAGCAGTTCTTC